A selection of T cell receptor beta chains follows, all from one sample in a study of CD8 T cells in ankylosing spondylitis. From the 5' RACE reads, TCRdb called clonotypes with MiXCR, one entry per CDR3 protein. The sample lists 160,000 or so distinct CDR3 sequences, approximately 9% occurring once. The sample taken for sequencing was blood, either unsorted or a sorted T cell fraction (not recorded which). These receptor sequences come from a female donor with ankylosing spondylitis or in good health (not recorded which). CDR3s include the opening cysteine and the closing phenylalanine or tryptophan. The order of the fields is clone size, D gene, J gene, V gene, CDR3 protein, CDR3 DNA. The D gene is left open where the match is weak. Expanded clones are given a class, and other clones once, few, many or no size at all.

clone_size: few
d_call: TRBD2
j_call: TRBJ2-7
v_call: TRBV9
cdr3_aa: CASSAGTSVTYEQYF
cdr3_nt: TGTGCCAGCAGCGCCGGGACTAGCGTGACATACGAGCAGTACTTC

clone_size: NA
d_call: NA
j_call: TRBJ2-7
v_call: TRBV19
cdr3_aa: CASSNLRRGGSSYEQYF
cdr3_nt: TGTGCCAGTAGTAACCTCCGTCGGGGCGGGTCCTCCTACGAGCAGTACTTC

clone_size: many
d_call: TRBD2
j_call: TRBJ2-7
v_call: TRBV4-3
cdr3_aa: CASSQVLAGGREQYF
cdr3_nt: TGCGCCAGCAGCCAAGTACTAGCGGGAGGTCGCGAGCAGTACTTC

clone_size: few
d_call: NA
j_call: TRBJ2-1
v_call: TRBV11-2
cdr3_aa: CASSLISWSSYNEQFF
cdr3_nt: TGTGCCAGCAGCTTAATTTCGTGGAGCTCCTACAATGAGCAGTTCTTC

clone_size: many
d_call: NA
j_call: TRBJ2-7
v_call: TRBV4-3
cdr3_aa: CASSQDPQSSYEQYF
cdr3_nt: TGCGCCAGCAGCCAAGATCCTCAAAGTTCCTACGAGCAGTACTTC

clone_size: many
d_call: NA
j_call: TRBJ1-2
v_call: TRBV20-1
cdr3_aa: CSASNEDVRQSLDYGYTF
cdr3_nt: TGCAGTGCTAGTAACGAAGATGTGCGCCAGAGCCTAGACTATGGCTACACCTTC

clone_size: NA
d_call: TRBD2
j_call: TRBJ2-7
v_call: TRBV20-1
cdr3_aa: CSARVLAGPSPDEQYF
cdr3_nt: TGCAGTGCTAGAGTTTTAGCGGGACCCAGTCCCGACGAGCAGTACTTC

clone_size: many
d_call: TRBD2
j_call: TRBJ2-7
v_call: TRBV7-9
cdr3_aa: CASSRPGLAGNEQYF
cdr3_nt: TGTGCCAGCAGCCGTCCGGGACTAGCGGGAAACGAGCAGTACTTC

clone_size: NA
d_call: TRBD1
j_call: TRBJ1-4
v_call: TRBV7-9
cdr3_aa: CASSWGTVATNEKLFF
cdr3_nt: TGTGCCAGCAGCTGGGGGACAGTAGCAACTAATGAAAAACTGTTTTTT

clone_size: few
d_call: TRBD1
j_call: TRBJ2-5
v_call: TRBV5-1
cdr3_aa: CASSDGQGGETQYF
cdr3_nt: TGCGCCAGCAGCGACGGACAGGGCGGGGAGACCCAGTACTTC

clone_size: NA
d_call: TRBD2
j_call: TRBJ2-7
v_call: TRBV7-6
cdr3_aa: CASSLVAGDSSEQYF
cdr3_nt: TGTGCCAGCAGCTTAGTAGCGGGAGATTCCTCCGAGCAGTACTTC

clone_size: few
d_call: NA
j_call: TRBJ2-6
v_call: TRBV30
cdr3_aa: CAWSVYMGSGANVLTF
cdr3_nt: TGTGCCTGGAGTGTTTATATGGGGTCTGGGGCCAACGTCCTGACTTTC

clone_size: many
d_call: NA
j_call: TRBJ2-7
v_call: TRBV12-3/TRBV12-4
cdr3_aa: CASSFGEGTYEQYF
cdr3_nt: NA

clone_size: NA
d_call: NA
j_call: TRBJ2-3
v_call: TRBV7-6
cdr3_aa: CASSLIAVSTDTQYF
cdr3_nt: TGTGCCAGCAGCTTAATAGCGGTTAGCACAGATACGCAGTATTTT

clone_size: NA
d_call: TRBD2
j_call: TRBJ2-7
v_call: TRBV30
cdr3_aa: CAWGSGTSYEQYF
cdr3_nt: TGTGCCTGGGGCTCCGGGACTAGCTACGAGCAGTACTTC

clone_size: NA
d_call: NA
j_call: TRBJ2-3
v_call: TRBV10-3
cdr3_aa: CAIARGADTDTQYF
cdr3_nt: TGTGCCATCGCCCGTGGGGCTGACACAGATACGCAGTATTTT

clone_size: few
d_call: NA
j_call: TRBJ2-1
v_call: TRBV29-1
cdr3_aa: CSVTGREIYNEQFF
cdr3_nt: TGCAGCGTTACAGGCAGGGAAATCTACAATGAGCAGTTCTTC